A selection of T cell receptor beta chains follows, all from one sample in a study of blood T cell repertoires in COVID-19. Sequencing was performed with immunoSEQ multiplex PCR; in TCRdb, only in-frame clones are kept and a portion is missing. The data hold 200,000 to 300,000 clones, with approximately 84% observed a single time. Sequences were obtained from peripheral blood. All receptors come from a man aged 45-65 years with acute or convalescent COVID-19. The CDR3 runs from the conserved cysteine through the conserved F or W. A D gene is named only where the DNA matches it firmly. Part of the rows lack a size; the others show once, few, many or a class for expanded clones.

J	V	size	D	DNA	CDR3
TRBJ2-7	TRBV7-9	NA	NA	TGTGCCAGCAGCTTAGTGGCCAGGGACGAGCAGTACTTC	CASSLVARDEQYF
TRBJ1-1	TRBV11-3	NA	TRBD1	TGTGCCAGCAGCCCCGGACAGGGAAGGACTGAAGCTTTCTTT	CASSPGQGRTEAFF
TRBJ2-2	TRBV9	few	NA	TGTGCCAGCAGCGCTACTGCCTACACCGGGGAGCTGTTTTTT	CASSATAYTGELFF
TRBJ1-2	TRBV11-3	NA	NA	TGTGCCAGCAGCTTAGCAAAGAGTGCGGGACGTAACTATGGCTACACCTTC	CASSLAKSAGRNYGYTF
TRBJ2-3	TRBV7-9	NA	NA	TGTGCCAGCAGCCCCAAAGGGGCCGTCACAGATACGCAGTATTTT	CASSPKGAVTDTQYF
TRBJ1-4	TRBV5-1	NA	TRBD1	TGCGCCAGCAGCTTGGGTACAGGGGAGGCTGAAAAACTGTTTTTT	CASSLGTGEAEKLFF
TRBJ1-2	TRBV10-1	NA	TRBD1	TGCGCCAGCAGTGGTCCAGGGGGTGATGGCTACACCTTC	CASSGPGGDGYTF
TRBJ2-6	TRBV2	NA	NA	TGTGCCAGCAGCGGGACAAATCTTTTCTCTGGGGCCAACGTCCTGACTTTC	CASSGTNLFSGANVLTF
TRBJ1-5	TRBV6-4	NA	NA	TGTGCCAGCAGTGAACAGGGTGATCAGCCCCAGCATTTT	CASSEQGDQPQHF
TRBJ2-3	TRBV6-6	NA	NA	TGTGCCAGCAGTTATCAAAGAACCCGGACTACAGATACGCAGTATTTT	CASSYQRTRTTDTQYF
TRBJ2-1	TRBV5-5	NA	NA	TGTGCCAGCAGCTTGGTCCGGGACAATGAGCAGTTCTTC	CASSLVRDNEQFF
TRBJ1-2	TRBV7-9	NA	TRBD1	TGTGCCAGCAGCTCGACAGGGGGCGATGTTTTGGGCTACACCTTC	CASSSTGGDVLGYTF
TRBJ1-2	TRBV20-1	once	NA	TGCAGTGCTAGTAGCAGGGCAGATGGCTACACCTTC	CSASSRADGYTF
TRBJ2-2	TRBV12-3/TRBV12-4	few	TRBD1	TGTGCCATCCGACAGGGGAGGTTCGGGGAGCTGTTTTTT	CAIRQGRFGELFF
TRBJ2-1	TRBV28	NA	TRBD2	TGTGCCAGCAGTCTGGGACTAGCGGACTCCTACAATGAGCAGTTCTTC	CASSLGLADSYNEQFF
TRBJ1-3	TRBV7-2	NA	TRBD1	TGTGCCAGCAGCTTCAGACAGGGGGCGCGAGGAAACACCATATATTTT	CASSFRQGARGNTIYF
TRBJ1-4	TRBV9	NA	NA	TGTGCCAGCAGCGTAGTCCCTACGGGTGAAAAACTGTTTTTT	CASSVVPTGEKLFF
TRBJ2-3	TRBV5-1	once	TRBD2	TGCGCCAGCAAAAGGAGCGGGGCTAGCACAGATACGCAGTATTTT	CASKRSGASTDTQYF
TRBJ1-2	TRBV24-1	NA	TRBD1	TGTGCCACCAGTGATTACACGGGACAGGGGGCTTACTATGGCTACACCTTC	CATSDYTGQGAYYGYTF
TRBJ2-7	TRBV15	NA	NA	TGTGCCACCAGCAGAGAAGACGGGAGCGCCTACGAGCAGTACTTC	CATSREDGSAYEQYF
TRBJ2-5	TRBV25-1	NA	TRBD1	TGTGCCAGCAGTCTACAGGGGTGGGAGACCCAGTACTTC	CASSLQGWETQYF
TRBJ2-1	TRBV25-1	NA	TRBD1	TGTGCCAGCACTCATAGGGGACAGGGAGGGAATGAGCAGTTCTTC	CASTHRGQGGNEQFF
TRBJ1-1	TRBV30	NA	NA	TGTGCCTTGACTACAGGGCTTTTAGGGTCGACTGAAGCTTTCTTT	CALTTGLLGSTEAFF
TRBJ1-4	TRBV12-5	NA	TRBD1	TGTGCTAGTGGTTTGGAACTAACCGGGACAGGGGCCCCGGGGAGGGATGAAAAACTGTTTTTT	CASGLELTGTGAPGRDEKLFF
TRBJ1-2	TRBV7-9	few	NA	TGTGCCAGCAGCTTACCCGACAGCAGCGGCTACACCTTC	CASSLPDSSGYTF
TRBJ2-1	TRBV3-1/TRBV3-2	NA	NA	TGTGCCAGCAGCCCTCGGGGAGGCAATGAGCAGTTCTTC	CASSPRGGNEQFF
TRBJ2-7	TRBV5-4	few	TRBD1	TGTGCCAGCAGCTTCGGGGGACAGGGGGACTACGAGCAGTACTTC	CASSFGGQGDYEQYF
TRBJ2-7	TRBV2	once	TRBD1	TGTGCCAGTAAACCCGCCGGACAGGGGTCCGAGCAGTACTTC	CASKPAGQGSEQYF
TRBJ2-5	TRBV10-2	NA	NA	TGCGCCAGCAGTTATGGGGAGCAAGAGACCCAGTACTTC	CASSYGEQETQYF
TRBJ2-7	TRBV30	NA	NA	TGTGCCTGGAGTACAGGGGGGGGCTACGAGCAGTACTTC	CAWSTGGGYEQYF
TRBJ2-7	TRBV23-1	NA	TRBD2	TGCGCCAGCAGTCAACAGACGGGACTAGAATTCCACGAGCAGTACTTC	CASSQQTGLEFHEQYF